This T cell receptor beta chain comes out of a study of siplizumab effects on memory and regulatory T cells. Findings and limits, study-wide: Naive or memory phenotype was unassignable for roughly 75-96% of proliferating CD4+ or CD8+ clones. Apparently key alloresponse contributors, naive T cells also seemed more diverse than memory cells. Among alloreactive clones, only a minor fraction mapped to unstimulated subsets.

Assays examined about 10^5 TCR templates per sample. The protocol was immunoSEQ multiplex PCR, while the TCRdb copy is restricted to in-frame clones and leaves out a portion. The table records some 110,000 clones, over 90% of them present only once. The CDR3 consists of 16 residues. Trimming stripped 0 bases from V and 0 bases from J, with 10 bases between. CDR1 is SGHTA, CDR2 FQGTGA, per germline. Comments on this clone: The antigen is not known.

The TCR was taken from a human donor in good health. Source material: Tregs sorted from blood. The chain has TRBV7-3 and TRBJ2-3, with a tentative D call TRBD2 (5 bases). CDR3 residues: CASSLTPTGSTDTQYF. As DNA, the CDR3 is TGTGCCAGCAGCTTAACGCCAACGGGGAGCACAGATACGCAGTATTTT.